This record covers a single TCR beta chain. The data derive from a study of blood T cell repertoires in COVID-19. At the level of the study: Samples representing acute and convalescent COVID-19 were sourced from the United States, Italy and Spain.

The CDR3 extends over 14 amino acids. Trimming took 1 base from V and 4 from J, leaving 10 bases between them. CDR1 and CDR2 from the germline V gene are LNHDA and SQIVND (reference sequence). Under the authors' procedure: By means of reference gene primer amplification, nucleated cell counts were estimated. Produced via immunoSEQ multiplex PCR; TCRdb's table is partial and in-frame only. From that table come the V and J calls and clone size; the DNA was used to work out D and trimming. The table has approximately 180,000 clones, under 90% seen once; the top ten hold about 18%. This receptor was identified in a person aged 65 to 85 with COVID-19, enrolled during active disease. Sequencing was carried out using peripheral blood. The rearrangement links TRBV19 to TRBJ1-1; TRBD1 is a possible D gene (5 bases). Written as DNA, the CDR3 is TGTGCCAGTAGTATAGGACAGTTTGGCACTGAAGCTTTCTTT. This gives the protein CASSIGQFGTEAFF.